The source of this T cell receptor (beta chain) is a study of identical twins listed by TCRdb under 2016. Looking at the study overall: To test whether fetal clonotypes persist, the study used deep sequencing on TCR alpha and beta repertoires from monozygotic twins, unrelated adults of various ages, and cord blood. To rule out contamination, replicate twin experiments were performed at different times with different library preparation protocols.

Receptor amplification or capture employed 5' RACE. This sample was sequenced with an Illumina HiSeq 2000. A universal primer binding site was added through template switching, and the final cDNA carried a unique molecular identifier so that TCR cDNA molecules could be counted accurately. Specific primers in the conserved constant-segment region were used to synthesize first-strand cDNA for TCR alpha and beta chains. To control for contamination, every cDNA library was double barcoded, receiving both a SMART-Mk sample barcode and Illumina barcodes. Two successive PCR steps introduced TruSeq adapter sequences along with Illumina sample barcodes. The TCR alpha and beta cDNA libraries were sequenced on the Illumina HiSeq platform using custom primers. Regarding the original processing steps: Raw reads were processed with MiGEC to extract unique molecular identifiers, and MiXCR was used to determine CDR3 positions. For each individual, recombination models were inferred using an EM algorithm with the repgenHMM and IGoR tools. The analysis of shared clonotypes was done with the tcR package in R, with sharing normalized by the product of cloneset sizes. To study raw recombination free of thymic and clonal selection effects, out-of-frame nonproductive sequences were analyzed. TCRdb cleaned the public reads at Q25 with fastp, built clones with MiXCR and kept in-frame beta chains. Entries that share a CDR3 protein sequence are merged under the most common genes and DNA. None of the V and J calls come from the authors' own analysis; TCRdb made them. The sample has 250,000 to 350,000 distinct CDR3 sequences on record, roughly 9.7% of them singletons. The ten largest clones add up to about 7.1% of the sample.

All donors were healthy Caucasians. Three pairs of female monozygotic twins, all aged about 18 to 30 years, were included in the twin cohort. CD4+ and CD8+ T cell populations were isolated with positive isolation kits from Invitrogen. Study-level results and caveats: In beta out-of-frame sequences, excess twin sharing was weaker, because having fewer shared sequences lowered the signal-to-noise ratio. Because the same donors could not be followed over many years, conclusions were based on cross-sectional statistical analysis. Compared with coincidental sharing between unrelated individuals, an excess of low generation-probability sequences was observed among out-of-frame TCR alpha sequences shared between twins. Abundant cord blood beta clonotypes carried fewer insertions; young adult naive repertoires showed a weaker similar trend, while memory repertoires showed none. Out-of-frame TCR alpha sharing in monozygotic twins was systematically underestimated by recombination models, whereas sharing between unrelated individuals was in agreement with the recombination models. Invariant T cells such as MAIT and iNKT could partly confound zero-insertion analyses, though diverse VJ usage argued against this for most clonotypes.

Many counts were recorded for this clonotype. Which antigen it targets is not known. Base qualities are not at hand, and no much larger clone is one base apart. V was cut back by 1 base and J by 7 bases, leaving a gap of 10 bases between them. From the cysteine through the phenylalanine, the CDR3 covers 13 amino acids. Kept here is only the CDR3 DNA, which spans 39 bases and is read in frame from base 1. This sample also belongs to another study, concerning yellow fever vaccine responses in identical twins. Taken from the second paper: The authors reported that the T cell response to vaccination in identical twins appeared partly convergent and partly personalized. In identical twins, the study followed T cell clones that responded to the vaccine with precision.

The sequenced sample consisted of CD8+ T cells sorted from blood. This receptor chain uses TRBV12-3 or TRBV12-4 and TRBJ1-2, and perhaps TRBD1 as D gene, on 6 matching bases. The sequence was obtained from a young woman in good health. For the CDR3, the sequence is CASSLETGSGYTF. The nucleotides read TGTGCCAGCAGTTTAGAAACAGGGAGTGGCTACACCTTC.